This T cell receptor beta chain came from a study of post-analysis software for immune sequencing data. The wider study: The cohort encompassed relapsing-remitting, secondary progressive and progressive-relapsing multiple sclerosis disease courses.

Regarding the study as a whole: Those samples that were prepared in the same batch co-clustered strongly by F measure. Compared with controls, patients showed significantly lower normalized Chao1 diversity. A handful of TRBV segments (TRBV5-6, TRBV5-1 and TRBV20-1 among them) occurred more frequently in patients than in controls.

In the case of this clonotype: Its target is unknown.

Incorporated into the TCR beta cDNA libraries were unique molecular identifiers, which served to reduce PCR and sequencing biases. The source material, about 0.9 to 10 million T cells, gave rise to roughly 0.5 million cDNA molecules. TCRdb called the PCR reads again in MiXCR, with one record for every CDR3 protein. The data contain under 900,000 distinct CDR3 sequences, roughly 50% of them singletons. Germline CDR1 and CDR2: SEHNR and FQNEAQ (reference sequence). The CDR3 consists of 13 residues. V lost 10 bases to trimming and J lost 3 bases, with 16 bases between them. This chain connects TRBV7-9 to TRBJ2-7, with a possible D match to TRBD1 (5 bases). The TCR originated in a girl aged 5 to 17 with multiple sclerosis. The specimen was blood. The CDR3 coding sequence is TGTGCCACCCGACAGAGTGACGACTACGAGCAGTACTTC. It is translated as CATRQSDDYEQYF.